The T cell receptor (beta chain) described here comes from a study of blood T cells in healthy people across ages. Background on the study: Researchers report that template switching captured about one barcoded beta molecule per two T cells.

The authors ran a second PCR of roughly 7 to 11 cycles using a sample-barcoded 5' primer and a J-beta primer mix. Each CDR3 protein is one row after TCRdb ran MiXCR on the 5' RACE reads. The repertoire holds about 680,000 distinct CDR3 sequences, with approximately 49% as singletons. PBMCs, at least 6.5 million per sample, were isolated. Extraction of total RNA produced a minimum of 5 micrograms from each sample. J lost 1 base, V lost 5 bases, and 7 bases had no gene match. Germline V lookup: CDR1 SQVTM, CDR2 ANQGSEA. CDR3 length: 14 amino acids. The rearrangement links TRBV29-1 to TRBJ2-5; 7 nucleotides align to TRBD2. Material: blood. This TCR derives from an older woman in good health. CDR3 sequence: CSVSRGVGQETQYF. CDR3 nucleotide sequence: TGCAGCGTTTCCCGGGGGGTAGGCCAAGAGACCCAGTACTTC.